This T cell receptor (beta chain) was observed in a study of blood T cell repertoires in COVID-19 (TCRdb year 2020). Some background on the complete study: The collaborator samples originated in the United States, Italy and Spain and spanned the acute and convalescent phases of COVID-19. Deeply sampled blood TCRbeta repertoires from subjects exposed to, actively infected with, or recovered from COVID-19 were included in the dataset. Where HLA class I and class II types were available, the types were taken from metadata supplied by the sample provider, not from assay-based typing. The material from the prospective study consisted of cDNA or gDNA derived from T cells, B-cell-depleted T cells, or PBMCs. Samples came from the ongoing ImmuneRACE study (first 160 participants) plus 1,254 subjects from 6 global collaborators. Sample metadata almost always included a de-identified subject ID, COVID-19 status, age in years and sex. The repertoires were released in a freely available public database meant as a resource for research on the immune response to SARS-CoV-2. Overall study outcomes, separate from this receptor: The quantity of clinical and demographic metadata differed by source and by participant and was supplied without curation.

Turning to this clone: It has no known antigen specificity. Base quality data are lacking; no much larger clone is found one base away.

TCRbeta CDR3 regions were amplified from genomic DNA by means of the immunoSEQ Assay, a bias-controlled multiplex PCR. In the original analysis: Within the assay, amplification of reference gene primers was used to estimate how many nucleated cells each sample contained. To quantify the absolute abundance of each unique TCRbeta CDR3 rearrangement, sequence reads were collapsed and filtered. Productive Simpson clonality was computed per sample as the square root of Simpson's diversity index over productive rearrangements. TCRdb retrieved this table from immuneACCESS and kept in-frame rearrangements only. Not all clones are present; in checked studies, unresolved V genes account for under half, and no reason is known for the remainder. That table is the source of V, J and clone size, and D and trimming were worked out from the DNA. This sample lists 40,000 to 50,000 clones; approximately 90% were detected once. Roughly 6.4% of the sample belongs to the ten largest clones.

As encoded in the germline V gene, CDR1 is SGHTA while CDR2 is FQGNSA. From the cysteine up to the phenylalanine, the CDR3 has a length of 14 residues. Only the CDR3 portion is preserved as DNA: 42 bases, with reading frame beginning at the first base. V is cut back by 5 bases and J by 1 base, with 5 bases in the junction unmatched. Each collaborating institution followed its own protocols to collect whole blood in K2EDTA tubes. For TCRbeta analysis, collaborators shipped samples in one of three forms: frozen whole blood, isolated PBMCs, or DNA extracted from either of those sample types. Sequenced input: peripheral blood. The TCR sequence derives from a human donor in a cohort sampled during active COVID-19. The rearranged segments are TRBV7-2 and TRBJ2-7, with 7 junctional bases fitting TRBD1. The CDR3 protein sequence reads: CASSLNRGSYEQYF. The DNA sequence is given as TGTGCCAGCAGCCTGAACAGGGGTTCCTACGAGCAGTACTTC.